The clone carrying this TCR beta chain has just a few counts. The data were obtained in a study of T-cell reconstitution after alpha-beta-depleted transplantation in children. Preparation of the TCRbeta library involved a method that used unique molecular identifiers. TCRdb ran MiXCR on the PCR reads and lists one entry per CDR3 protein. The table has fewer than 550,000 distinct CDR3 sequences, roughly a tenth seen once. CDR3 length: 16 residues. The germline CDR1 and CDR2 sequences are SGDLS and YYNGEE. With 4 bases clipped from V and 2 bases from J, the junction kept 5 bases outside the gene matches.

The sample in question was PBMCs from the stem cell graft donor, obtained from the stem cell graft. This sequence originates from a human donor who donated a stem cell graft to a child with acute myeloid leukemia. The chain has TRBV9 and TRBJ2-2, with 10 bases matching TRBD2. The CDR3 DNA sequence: TGTGCCAGCAGCTATGGGACTAGCGCAAACACCGGGGAGCTGTTTTTT. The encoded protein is CASSYGTSANTGELFF.